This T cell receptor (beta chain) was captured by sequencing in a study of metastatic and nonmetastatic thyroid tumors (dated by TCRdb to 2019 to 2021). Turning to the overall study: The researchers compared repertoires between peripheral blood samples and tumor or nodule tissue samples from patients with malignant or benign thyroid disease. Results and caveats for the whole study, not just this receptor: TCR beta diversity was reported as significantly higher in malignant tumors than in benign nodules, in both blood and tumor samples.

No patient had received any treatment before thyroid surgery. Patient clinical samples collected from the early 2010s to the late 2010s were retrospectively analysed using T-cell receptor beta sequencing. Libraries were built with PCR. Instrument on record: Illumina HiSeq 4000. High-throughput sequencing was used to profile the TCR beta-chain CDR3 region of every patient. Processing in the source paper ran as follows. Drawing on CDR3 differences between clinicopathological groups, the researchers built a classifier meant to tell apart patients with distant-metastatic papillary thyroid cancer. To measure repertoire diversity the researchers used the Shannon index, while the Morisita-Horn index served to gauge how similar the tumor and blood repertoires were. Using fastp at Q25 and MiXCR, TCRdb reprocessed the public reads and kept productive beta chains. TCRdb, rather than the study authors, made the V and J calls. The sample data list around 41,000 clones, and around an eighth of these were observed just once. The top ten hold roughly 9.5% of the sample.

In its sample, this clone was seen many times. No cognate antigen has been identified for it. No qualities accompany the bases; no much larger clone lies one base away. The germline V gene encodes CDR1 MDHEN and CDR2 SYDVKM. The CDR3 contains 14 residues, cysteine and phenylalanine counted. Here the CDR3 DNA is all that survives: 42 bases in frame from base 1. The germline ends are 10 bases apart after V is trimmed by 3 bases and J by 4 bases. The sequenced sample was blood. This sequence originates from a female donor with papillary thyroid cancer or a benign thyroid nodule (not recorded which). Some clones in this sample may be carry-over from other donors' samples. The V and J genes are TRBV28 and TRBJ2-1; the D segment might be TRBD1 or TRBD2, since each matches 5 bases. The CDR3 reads CASSLVGDYNEQFF. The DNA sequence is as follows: TGTGCCAGCAGTTTGGTGGGGGATTACAATGAGCAGTTCTTC.